This TCR beta chain was captured in a study of graft-versus-host responses after intestinal transplantation (dated by TCRdb to the early 2020s). About the full investigation: Recipients received multivisceral, liver-intestinal, or isolated intestinal transplants. Anti-thymocyte globulin induction was given to all recipients, followed by maintenance tacrolimus and steroids for approximately 3 years. After intestinal transplantation, graft-versus-host and host-versus-graft alloreactive T cell clones in the graft, circulation and bone marrow were tracked using bulk TCR-beta CDR3 sequencing. Alloreactive clones were identified by sequencing pre-transplant mixed lymphocyte reaction products and comparing them with unstimulated pre-transplant donor and recipient T cells. The cohort enrolled 20 to 30 intestinal transplant recipients, one of whom was a retransplant, and a few patients without pretransplant specimens were excluded. Donor T cell macrochimerism was defined as a peak of at least 4% donor T cells among recipient peripheral blood mononuclear cells. Instead of going to the commercial service, samples from a few later patients were sequenced in-house on an Illumina MiSeq and processed with MiXCR.

The sample's time point label, decoded: cells obtained before transplantation from donor or recipient. In the mixed lymphocyte reactions, roughly 200,000 CFSE-labeled pre-transplant responders were plated with roughly 200,000 irradiated violet-dye-labeled stimulators and cultured for 6 days. Proliferating CD3+CD4+CFSE-low and CD3+CD8+CFSE-low responder cells were FACS-sorted on a BD Influx sorter after the mixed lymphocyte reaction. Looking up the germline V gene yields CDR1 SGHVS and CDR2 FNYEAQ. The CDR3 goes from the cysteine to the phenylalanine over 15 residues. The DNA shown is the 45-base CDR3, in frame from base 1. Clipping removes 5 bases from V and 4 bases from J, with 5 as the unmatched junction base count. General study outcomes and caveats: GvH clones were found in recipient bone marrow, and some of the GvH clones appeared earlier in ileal mucosa or blood, which is consistent with an intestinal mucosal origin. The conclusions were limited by the relatively low number and heterogeneity of the intestinal transplant patients. Patients with donor T cell macrochimerism had high GvH to HvG T cell clonal ratios in their allografts. Early after transplant, peak levels of circulating GvH clones were associated with declines in HvG clones.

This clone is medium-sized (0.01 to 0.1%) in terms of sample share. The input lacks base qualities; no much larger clone sits a single base away. Library preparation was by the immunoSEQ multiplex PCR assay. For most patients, genomic DNA was isolated with the Qiagen DNeasy Blood and Tissue Kit and shipped frozen to Adaptive Biotechnologies for TCR sequencing. Adaptive Biotechnologies carried out high-throughput TCR-beta CDR3 sequencing of genomic DNA for most patients. Concerning the study's data processing: Adaptive's ImmunoSEQ software supplied the TCR sequencing data for around 19 patients, while MiXCR and VDJtools were used to process a few other patients. To correct CD4 versus CD8 sorting errors, sequences present in both subsets at a frequency ratio below 5:1 were removed. Because the origin of CDR3 nucleotide sequences shared between donor and recipient could not be assigned, those sequences were removed. Alloreactive clones required at least 2-fold expansion over unstimulated cells and minimum CFSE-low frequency of 0.002% (template counts) or 0.001% (read counts). Clones were considered mappable if detected in sequenced pre-transplant spleen, lymph node, or MLR CFSE-low populations of the donor or recipient. Cumulative frequency of alloreactive clones was calculated as a percentage of all sequences weighted by copy number. This immuneACCESS table, as held by TCRdb, lists in-frame sequences with V and J called but not all clones. Of the missing ones, under half trace to an unresolved V gene in checked studies; the others have no known cause. V and J calls and clone size are as listed in that table; D and trimming were resolved from the DNA. This sample is represented by roughly 5,000 clones; 27% of them were singletons. In total, the top ten clones hold around 25% of the sample.

The clonotype was recovered from a human patient who was an organ donor for intestinal transplantation. Sequenced material: alloreactive CD8+ T cells from a mixed lymphocyte reaction culture, taken before transplantation. Interpreted using the paper, the cell subset or site label stands for: CFSE-low proliferating T cells sorted from roughly 6-day pre-transplant mixed lymphocyte reaction (GvH or HvG direction). The rearranged chain carries TRBV7-6 and TRBJ1-6, with 7 central nucleotides matching TRBD1. At the DNA level, the sequence is TGTGCCAGCAGCCCCGGGACAGCTTATAATTCACCCCTCCACTTT. Translation gives CASSPGTAYNSPLHF. Here the CDR3 is joined to the reference TRBV7-6 and TRBJ1-6 genes, and the full variable domain is: GAGVSQSPRYKVTKRGQDVALRCDPISGHVSLYWYRQALGQGPEFLTYFNYEAQQDKSGLPNDRFSAERPEGSISTLTIQRTEQRDSAMYRCASSPGTAYNSPLHFGNGTRLTVT.